Listed here is a single T cell receptor beta chain. The sample belongs to a study of T cell changes during pregnancy in multiple sclerosis. Here immunoSEQ multiplex PCR was the method, and the copy in TCRdb shows in-frame clones only, minus some. The sample has around 61,000 clones; just under 90% are singletons. The CDR3 covers 13 residues. Germline trimming cut 6 bases from V and 5 bases from J; bases unmatched to any gene: 6. Per the germline V gene, CDR1 is MNHEY and CDR2 is SVGAGI. The receptor was isolated from a female donor in good health, enrolled as a control in a pregnancy study. The chain employs TRBV6-5 and TRBJ2-7, with 8 bases fitting TRBD1. The sequences come from peripheral blood, collected in the first trimester of pregnancy. CDR3 in amino acids: CASRRTGFNEQYF. As DNA, the CDR3 is TGTGCCAGCAGGAGGACAGGGTTTAACGAGCAGTACTTC.